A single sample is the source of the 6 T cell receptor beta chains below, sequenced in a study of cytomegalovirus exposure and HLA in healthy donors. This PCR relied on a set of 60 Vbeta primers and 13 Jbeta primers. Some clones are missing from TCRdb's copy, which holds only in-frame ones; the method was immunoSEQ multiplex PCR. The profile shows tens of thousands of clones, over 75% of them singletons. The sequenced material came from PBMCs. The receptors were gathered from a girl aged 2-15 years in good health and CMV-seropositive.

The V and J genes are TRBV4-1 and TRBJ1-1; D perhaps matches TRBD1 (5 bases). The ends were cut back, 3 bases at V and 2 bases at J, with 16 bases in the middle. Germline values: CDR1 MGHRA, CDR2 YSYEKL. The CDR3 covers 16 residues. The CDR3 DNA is TGCGCCAGCAGCCATCACGGGAGGGGAGTAAACACTGAAGCTTTCTTT. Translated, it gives CASSHHGRGVNTEAFF.

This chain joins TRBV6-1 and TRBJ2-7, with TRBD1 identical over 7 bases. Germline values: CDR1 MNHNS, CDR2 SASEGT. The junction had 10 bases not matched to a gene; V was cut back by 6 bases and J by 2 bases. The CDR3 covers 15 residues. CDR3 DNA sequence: TGTGCCAGCAGCGGCGGTTATACAGGGGCCTACGAGCAGTACTTC. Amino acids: CASSGGYTGAYEQYF.

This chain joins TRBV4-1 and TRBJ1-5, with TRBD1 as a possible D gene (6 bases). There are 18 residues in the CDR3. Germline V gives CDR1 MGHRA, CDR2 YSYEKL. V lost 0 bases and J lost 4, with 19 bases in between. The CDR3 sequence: CASSQELGTFSTNQPQHF. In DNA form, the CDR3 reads TGCGCCAGCAGCCAAGAATTGGGGACATTCAGTACGAATCAGCCCCAGCATTTT.

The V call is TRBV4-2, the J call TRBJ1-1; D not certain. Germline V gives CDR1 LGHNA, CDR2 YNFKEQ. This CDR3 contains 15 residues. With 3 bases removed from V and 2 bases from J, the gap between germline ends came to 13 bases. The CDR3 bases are TGTGCCAGCAGCCAGTGGGTGGCGGGAAACACTGAAGCTTTCTTT. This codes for CASSQWVAGNTEAFF.

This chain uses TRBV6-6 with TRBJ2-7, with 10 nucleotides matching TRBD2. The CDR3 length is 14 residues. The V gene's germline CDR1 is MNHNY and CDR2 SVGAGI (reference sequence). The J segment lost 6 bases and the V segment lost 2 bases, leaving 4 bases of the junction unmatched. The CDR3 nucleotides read TGTGCCAGCAGTTACGACCTAGCGGGAGTCGAGCAGTACTTC. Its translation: CASSYDLAGVEQYF.

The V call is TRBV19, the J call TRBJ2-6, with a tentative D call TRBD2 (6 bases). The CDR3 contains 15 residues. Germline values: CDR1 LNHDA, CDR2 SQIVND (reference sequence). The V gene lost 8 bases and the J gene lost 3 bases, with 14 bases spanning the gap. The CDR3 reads CASHWRGDGANVLTF. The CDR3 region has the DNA TGTGCCAGTCATTGGAGGGGAGATGGGGCCAACGTCCTGACTTTC.